These T cell receptor beta chains were read from a single sample in a study of Ad26.COV2.S vaccination and SARS-CoV-2 variants. TCRdb's copy holds only in-frame clones and misses some; the assay was immunoSEQ multiplex PCR. The table shows 240,000 or so clones, with approximately 88% occurring only once. Here the sequenced sample was peripheral blood, taken in a trial of Ad26.COV2.S vaccine versus placebo. The source of these receptors is a person between 18 and 59 years old who received the Ad26.COV2.S COVID-19 vaccine or a placebo. Each CDR3 is given with its conserved first and last residue. The D gene is left open where the match is weak. The size entry is marked missing in some rows and otherwise reads once, few, many or a size class.

NA,TRBJ1-2,TRBV6-2/TRBV6-3,NA,TGTGCCAGCAGTTACGCCGGGGCAGGGGATGGCTACACCTTC,CASSYAGAGDGYTF
NA,TRBJ2-7,TRBV3-1/TRBV3-2,NA,TGTGCCAGCACGGCGGGAACAATCTACGAGCAGTACTTC,CASTAGTIYEQYF
NA,TRBJ2-7,TRBV7-2,TRBD2,TGTGCCAGCAGCTTAAGACTAGCGGGGGCCTACGAGCAGTACTTC,CASSLRLAGAYEQYF
NA,TRBJ2-5,TRBV7-6,TRBD2,TGTGCCAGCAGCTTAGAAGAGATGGGGTCTTGGACTAGCGGGAGAGAAGAGACCCAGTACTTC,CASSLEEMGSWTSGREETQYF
NA,TRBJ1-1,TRBV5-6,TRBD1,TGTGCCAGCAGCCTGACAGGGGGCCTAGCGAACACTGAAGCTTTCTTT,CASSLTGGLANTEAFF
NA,TRBJ2-1,TRBV9,TRBD2,TGTGCCAGCAGCGTAGCTGGGGGGGTCAATGAGCAGTTCTTC,CASSVAGGVNEQFF
NA,TRBJ2-5,TRBV6-5,NA,TGTGCCAGCAGCGCGATGGGGGGGACCCAGTACTTC,CASSAMGGTQYF
NA,TRBJ1-5,TRBV6-5,NA,TGTGCCAGTCAGGGCTCGGGGAATCAGCCCCAGCATTTT,CASQGSGNQPQHF
NA,TRBJ2-2,TRBV13,NA,TGTGCCAGCAGCTCAGTTAGGGGCCTCGCCGGGGAGCTGTTTTTT,CASSSVRGLAGELFF
NA,TRBJ2-7,TRBV5-1,NA,TGCGCCAGCGGCGACCCCGGGGGGCCCAAGAACTACGAGCAGTACTTC,CASGDPGGPKNYEQYF
NA,TRBJ2-3,TRBV18,NA,TGTGCCAGCTCACCAGGGCAAGCGGAGCTGGGAAATACGCAGTATTTT,CASSPGQAELGNTQYF
NA,TRBJ2-1,TRBV28,TRBD2,TGTGCCAGCAGTTTAAATTCCGGGACTAGCGGGAGGGATGTGGATGAGCAGTTCTTC,CASSLNSGTSGRDVDEQFF
NA,TRBJ1-5,TRBV30,NA,TGTGCCTGGAGTACTACAGCGACCGGTCAGCCCCAGCATTTT,CAWSTTATGQPQHF
NA,TRBJ2-7,TRBV28,TRBD1,TGTGCCAGCAGAGACAGGGGAAGTGGCGAGCAGTACTTC,CASRDRGSGEQYF
NA,TRBJ2-7,TRBV24-1,NA,TGTGCCACCAGTGAGGCGGGACGGGCCTACGAGCAGTACTTC,CATSEAGRAYEQYF
NA,TRBJ2-3,TRBV4-2,TRBD2,TGTGCCAGCAGCCTCACCGGGGGGGGTTCCACAGATACGCAGTATTTT,CASSLTGGGSTDTQYF
NA,TRBJ2-5,TRBV7-9,NA,TGTGCCAGCAGCCCTCGACTAGTTAAAGAGACCCAGTACTTC,CASSPRLVKETQYF
NA,TRBJ2-1,TRBV5-1,TRBD2,TGCGCCAGCAGCTCCCCTGACGGGAGGGCCTACAATGAGCAGTTCTTC,CASSSPDGRAYNEQFF
few,TRBJ1-3,TRBV30,TRBD1,TGTGCCTGGAGCCCGGGACAGGGGGCTAGAAACACCATATATTTT,CAWSPGQGARNTIYF
NA,TRBJ2-7,TRBV9,TRBD2,TGTGCCAGCAGCGTAGGGGGGCGGGGGGCCCACGAGCAGTACTTC,CASSVGGRGAHEQYF
NA,TRBJ2-3,TRBV19,NA,TGTGCCAGTAGTATAGGCGGCAGCAACACAGATACGCAGTATTTT,CASSIGGSNTDTQYF
NA,TRBJ2-2,TRBV5-1,TRBD1,TGCGCCAGCAGACGGGCAGGGGGCACCGGGGAGCTGTTTTTT,CASRRAGGTGELFF
NA,TRBJ1-6,TRBV10-2,TRBD1,TGCGCCAGCGCCGGGACAGGCTGGGGCTCACCCCTCCACTTT,CASAGTGWGSPLHF
NA,TRBJ2-1,TRBV6-6,NA,TGTGCCAGCAGTCGAACTAGATATGGGAGCTCCTACAATGAGCAGTTCTTC,CASSRTRYGSSYNEQFF
NA,TRBJ1-2,TRBV30,TRBD1,TGTGCCTGGAGTGTAGGGGGCCCCAACTATGGCTACACCTTC,CAWSVGGPNYGYTF
NA,TRBJ2-7,TRBV14,TRBD1,TGTGCCAGCAGACCGTCGGGACAGGGCTACGAGCAGTACTTC,CASRPSGQGYEQYF
NA,TRBJ1-2,TRBV18,NA,TGTGCCAGCTCACCGGTTGGGGCAGGACTATCCTTTGGCTACACCTTC,CASSPVGAGLSFGYTF
NA,TRBJ2-5,TRBV6-1,TRBD2,TGTGCCAGCAGTGAAAGTTGGGCGGGAGTAAGGGAGACCCAGTACTTC,CASSESWAGVRETQYF
NA,TRBJ1-2,TRBV18,NA,TGTGCCAGCTCACCGGGGAAAGGCTATGGCTACACCTTC,CASSPGKGYGYTF
NA,TRBJ2-1,TRBV6-5,TRBD2,TGTGCCAGCAGCCCACTAGCGTCGATTTACAATGAGCAGTTCTTC,CASSPLASIYNEQFF
few,TRBJ1-2,TRBV5-1,TRBD1,TGCGCCAGCAGCCCGGCGGCAGGGGGTAACTATGGCTACACCTTC,CASSPAAGGNYGYTF
NA,TRBJ2-1,TRBV24-1,NA,TGTGCCACCAGTGATCACGGGACGGGTAACAATGAGCAGTTCTTC,CATSDHGTGNNEQFF
NA,TRBJ2-1,TRBV19,TRBD2,TGTGCCAGTACGATGACTAGCGGGCCCCACAATGAGCAGTTCTTC,CASTMTSGPHNEQFF
NA,TRBJ1-1,TRBV6-5,NA,TGTGCCAGCAGTTACTCTGGAATGCGTGAAGCTTTCTTT,CASSYSGMREAFF
once,TRBJ2-3,TRBV7-9,NA,TGTGCCAGCAGCTTAAGCACAGATACGCAGTATTTT,CASSLSTDTQYF
once,TRBJ2-3,TRBV6-6,NA,TGTGCCAGCAGCCAACTGGTCCAGAGCACAGATACGCAGTATTTT,CASSQLVQSTDTQYF
NA,TRBJ2-7,TRBV28,NA,TGTGCCAGCAGTTTGGGGACGCTGACCTCCTACGAGCAGTACTTC,CASSLGTLTSYEQYF
NA,TRBJ2-7,TRBV3-1/TRBV3-2,NA,TGTGCCAGCAGCTACTCCGGCCGGACAGACTCCTACGAGCAGTACTTC,CASSYSGRTDSYEQYF
NA,TRBJ2-7,TRBV6-2/TRBV6-3,TRBD1,TGTGCCAGCAGTGATACAGGGGTCACCTTATACGAGCAGTACTTC,CASSDTGVTLYEQYF
NA,TRBJ2-3,TRBV11-2,TRBD2,TGTGCCAGCAGCTTCCGGACTAGCGGGAGAATCGGCACAGATACGCAGTATTTT,CASSFRTSGRIGTDTQYF
NA,TRBJ2-5,TRBV28,TRBD2,TGTGCCAGCAGTTTCCTAGCGGGGGGCCTCCAAGAGACCCAGTACTTC,CASSFLAGGLQETQYF
NA,TRBJ1-2,TRBV4-3,NA,TGCGCCAGCAGCCAAGAAGCCAGCCCACTTAACTATGGCTACACCTTC,CASSQEASPLNYGYTF
NA,TRBJ1-1,TRBV18,NA,TGTGCCAGCTCACCTACGACCGGGGGGGCTGGAGCTTTCTTT,CASSPTTGGAGAFF
NA,TRBJ1-2,TRBV19,TRBD1,TGTGCCAGTAGTCCTTTGAGGACAGGGATCCGTTATGGCTACACCTTC,CASSPLRTGIRYGYTF
NA,TRBJ2-1,TRBV5-1,TRBD1,TGCGCCAGCAGCAGTTTCTCGCCGGGACAGGGATCGGGTGAGCAGTTCTTC,CASSSFSPGQGSGEQFF
NA,TRBJ2-7,TRBV7-3,NA,TGTGCCAGCAGCTTCGGTCCCGCGGGTTACGAGCAGTACTTC,CASSFGPAGYEQYF
NA,TRBJ2-7,TRBV5-1,TRBD1,TGCGCCAGCAGGGCAGGGGGACACACCGAGCAGTACTTC,CASRAGGHTEQYF